What follows is one TCR beta chain and its context. Its antigen is not identified. This specimen belongs to a study of cytomegalovirus exposure and HLA in healthy donors. Study in general: Researchers found that more than 70% of 350 to 500 genotyped donors fell within the Caucasian-associated ancestry cluster.

Findings and caveats of the study: An observed cluster of highly shared sequence variants was recorded as a likely sequencing artifact. After further analysis at a later stage, some 15,000 TCR beta sequences were associated with HLA alleles at 0.05 false discovery rate.

PCR involved 60 Vbeta and 13 Jbeta primers. Sequenced by immunoSEQ multiplex PCR; TCRdb stores in-frame clones only, minus some. The table lists over 150,000 clones, approximately 80% of them singletons, with around 3.1% in the top ten. Germline loops: CDR1 SGHDT, CDR2 YYEEEE. Trimming took off 0 bases at V and 0 bases at J, with 7 bases between the two ends. The CDR3 has 16 residues. The donors, nominally healthy at sampling, likely had unrecorded immune exposures. The chain links TRBV5-6 to TRBJ2-6; TRBD2 might be the D (6 bases). This sequence originates from a woman aged 45-60 years in good health and CMV-seropositive. Input material: PBMCs. CDR3: CASSLVGGSGANVLTF. CDR3 nucleotide sequence: TGTGCCAGCAGCTTGGTGGGGGGCTCTGGGGCCAACGTCCTGACTTTC.